The 21 T cell receptor beta chains given below trace back to one sample, sequenced in a study of early T cells in non-severe SARS-CoV-2 infection. A single record per CDR3 protein comes from TCRdb applying MiXCR to the 5' RACE reads. Here the sample spans approximately 26,000 distinct CDR3 sequences, 3.5% to 5% being singletons. The sequenced material came from whole blood. The receptor set was obtained from an adult who was a healthcare worker with PCR-confirmed SARS-CoV-2 infection or an uninfected control (not recorded which).

The table lists this clonotype with a few counts. CDR3 protein: CASSSPTSGRAWDTGELFF. As DNA, the CDR3 is TGTGCCAGCAGCTCGCCCACTAGCGGGAGGGCCTGGGACACCGGGGAGCTGTTTTTT. The chain employs TRBV7-9 and TRBJ2-2; TRBD2 matches at 13 bases. J gave up 3 bases and V 4 bases, and 11 bases lay outside the gene matches. This CDR3 has 19 residues. Germline lookup yields CDR1 SEHNR and CDR2 FQNEAQ (reference sequence). The full variable domain, completed using reference TRBV7-9 and TRBJ2-2, is DTGVSQNPRHKITKRGQNVTFRCDPISEHNRLYWYRQTLGQGPEFLTYFQNEAQLEKSRLLSDRFSAERPKGSFSTLEIQRTEQGDSAMYLCASSSPTSGRAWDTGELFFGEGSRLTVL.

This clonotype appeared many times. The chain recombines TRBV18 with TRBJ2-2; D gene ambiguous. Looked up from germline, CDR1 is KGHSH and CDR2 is LQKENI. The ends were cut back, 4 bases at V and 5 bases at J, with 5 bases in the middle. The CDR3 runs 12 residues. For the CDR3, the DNA is TGTGCCAGCTCACGAGGAACCGGGGAGCTGTTTTTT. Translating it yields CASSRGTGELFF.

Comment on this clonotype: Compared with germline, one end of the junction differs, possibly owing to a read error. This chain connects TRBV6-5 to TRBJ2-7; 7 bases align to TRBD1. The CDR3 has 14 residues. The germline V gene encodes CDR1 MNHEY and CDR2 SVGAGI. The CDR3 spells CASSYRGQAYERYF. The CDR3 DNA sequence: TGTGCCAGCAGTTACCGAGGACAGGCCTACGAGCGGTACTTC.

This clonotype was found many times. V is TRBV7-9 and J is TRBJ1-1; 8 bases fit TRBD1. The CDR3 extends over 18 amino acids. V lost 2 bases to trimming and J lost 5 bases; unmatched junction nucleotides: 16. Germline values: CDR1 SEHNR, CDR2 FQNEAQ (reference sequence). The CDR3 loop is CASSLSPRYRGVRTEAFF. Here the CDR3 DNA reads TGTGCCAGCAGCTTATCCCCGCGCTACAGGGGGGTTAGGACTGAAGCTTTCTTT.

The table lists this clonotype with many counts. The J gene is TRBJ1-4, the V gene TRBV5-1; possibly TRBD1 for D (6 bases). Trimming stripped 5 bases from V and 7 bases from J, with 15 bases between. The CDR3 runs to 14 residues. Germline lookup yields CDR1 SGHRS and CDR2 YFSETQ. CDR3 amino acids: CASSSRGGGEKLFF. CDR3 in DNA: TGCGCCAGCAGTTCCAGGGGAGGTGGTGAAAAACTGTTTTTT.

This clonotype was counted a few times. This chain uses TRBV28 with TRBJ2-3, with 7 bases fitting TRBD2. The CDR3 contains 16 residues. Germline lookup yields CDR1 MDHEN and CDR2 SYDVKM. V shed 5 bases and J 2 bases; nucleotides not matched to a gene: 10. The CDR3 bases are TGTGCCAGCAGTGGGGGGGGTAGAATATCCACAGATACGCAGTATTTT. Residues: CASSGGGRISTDTQYF.

There are a few counts of this clonotype. This chain links TRBV6-7 with TRBJ2-5; 8 positions match TRBD1. TRBV6-7 belongs to the ORF category, with a function that is uncertain. This CDR3 has 16 amino acids. V trimming: 1 base; J trimming: 0 bases; junction bases outside the gene matches: 4. The DNA of the CDR3 is TGTGCCAGCAGTTACTGGACAGGGTCACACCAAGAGACCCAGTACTTC. Translating it yields CASSYWTGSHQETQYF.

Many counts were recorded for this clonotype. The chain recombines TRBV6-6 with TRBJ2-7; D is perhaps TRBD1 or TRBD2 (6 bases each). The CDR3 is 16 residues long. Trimming pared 4 bases from V and 2 bases from J, leaving 18 bases between. Germline assignment: CDR1 MNHNY and CDR2 SVGAGI (reference sequence). The CDR3 here is CASSFSTSGEAYEQYF. In nucleotides, the CDR3 is TGTGCCAGCAGTTTTTCAACCTCAGGGGAGGCCTACGAGCAGTACTTC.

This clonotype was seen more than once but under ten times. V and J are TRBV27 and TRBJ2-7; 9 positions agree with TRBD1. The trim removed 5 bases at V and 9 bases at J, leaving 11 bases unmatched. The germline V gene has CDR1 MNHEY and CDR2 SMNVEV (reference sequence). This CDR3 is 14 amino acids long. The CDR3 loop is CASSPRTGVSGQYF. The DNA for the CDR3 is TGTGCCAGCAGTCCGCGGACAGGGGTCTCGGGGCAGTACTTC.

This clonotype was seen repeatedly, ten times or more. The chain links TRBV5-1 to TRBJ2-3; the D gene is possibly TRBD1 (6 bases). Germline CDR1 SGHRS, CDR2 YFSETQ. V lost 4 bases and J 6 bases, leaving 15 bases between the germline ends. This CDR3 spans 14 amino acids. The CDR3 spells CASSDPGTQDTQYF. The CDR3 DNA reads as TGCGCCAGCAGCGACCCCGGGACACAGGATACGCAGTATTTT.

This clonotype was observed many times. J is TRBJ1-6 and V is TRBV7-6, with D hard to call. V was pared by 5 bases and J by 8 bases, with 16 bases between. The CDR3 runs 15 residues. The germline gives CDR1 SGHVS, CDR2 FNYEAQ. In DNA, the CDR3 is TGTGCCAGCAGCCCGGGCGGGGTTGGGGATTCACCCCTCCACTTT. The encoded protein is CASSPGGVGDSPLHF. The entire variable domain, with the rest obtained from reference TRBV7-6 and TRBJ1-6, is as follows: GAGVSQSPRYKVTKRGQDVALRCDPISGHVSLYWYRQALGQGPEFLTYFNYEAQQDKSGLPNDRFSAERPEGSISTLTIQRTEQRDSAMYRCASSPGGVGDSPLHFGNGTRLTVT.

This clonotype was recorded at least ten times. The rearrangement links TRBV29-1 to TRBJ1-1, with a tentative D call TRBD1 (5 bases). Germline lookup yields CDR1 SQVTM and CDR2 ANQGSEA. CDR3 length equals 13 residues. Trimming left V 6 bases short and J 7 bases short, with 18 bases between. The DNA of the CDR3 is TGCAGCGTCGGAAACGGGGGGTTAGGTGAAGCTTTCTTT. As protein: CSVGNGGLGEAFF.

In its sample, this clonotype was seen a few times. For the CDR3, the DNA is TGTGCCAGCAACTTTGGGACTAGCGGGACATACGAGCAGTACTTC. This sequence encodes CASNFGTSGTYEQYF. This chain joins TRBV12-3 or TRBV12-4 and TRBJ2-7; 13 nucleotides match TRBD2. This CDR3 comprises 15 residues. The V and J ends lost 7 bases and 4 bases, in that order; junction bases with no gene match: 7.

Many counts were recorded for this clonotype. V gene TRBV12-3 or TRBV12-4 combines with J gene TRBJ2-1; 14 bases map to TRBD2. The CDR3 runs to 17 residues. J gave up 7 bases and V 5 bases, and 10 bases lay outside the gene matches. The CDR3 is CASSLGRGTSGSNEQFF. The CDR3 DNA reads as TGTGCCAGCAGTCTAGGTCGTGGGACTAGCGGGAGTAATGAGCAGTTCTTC.

Regarding this clonotype: It may be a read error: a sequence one base away is much more abundant. J is TRBJ2-2 and V is TRBV11-2; maybe TRBD1 (6 bases). From germline, CDR1 is SGHAT and CDR2 FQNNGV. CDR3 length: 14 amino acids. The CDR3 reads CASSFRGNIGELFF. In nucleotides, the CDR3 is TGTGCCAGCAGCTTTAGGGGGAACATCGGGGAGCTGTTTTTT.

This clonotype has ten or more counts. The V and J genes are TRBV9 and TRBJ1-2; no reliable D call. Germline V gene sequence: CDR1 SGDLS, CDR2 YYNGEE. V gave up 0 bases and J gave up 5 bases, with 5 bases separating them. This CDR3 is 12 amino acids long. CDR3 sequence (DNA): TGTGCCAGCAGCGTAGGAGTTTATGGCTACACCTTC. Its translation is CASSVGVYGYTF.

This clonotype has more than one count but fewer than ten. The rearrangement links TRBV2 to TRBJ1-1; D uncertain. The V gene's germline CDR1 is SNHLY and CDR2 FYNNEI. The V end was cut by 5 bases, the J end by 0 bases, with 10 bases between. The CDR3 contains 14 residues. CDR3: CASSPRAMNTEAFF. The CDR3 DNA reads TGTGCCAGCAGTCCCCGGGCTATGAACACTGAAGCTTTCTTT.

This clonotype was counted a few times. The CDR3 DNA is TGCGCCAGCAGTGAACCTCGAGGCCCCATGATTCAAGAGACCCAGTACTTC. As protein: CASSEPRGPMIQETQYF. The genes are TRBV10-2 and TRBJ2-5; D is unclear. V lost 3 bases to trimming and J lost 2 bases, with 19 bases between them. This CDR3 contains 17 residues. From germline, CDR1 is WSHSY and CDR2 SAAADI.

This clonotype counts as medium-sized. The chain carries TRBV6-6 and TRBJ2-5; a weak D match, TRBD1 (6 bases). Germline lookup yields CDR1 MNHNY and CDR2 SVGAGI (reference sequence). The V and J ends lost 5 bases and 4 bases respectively, with 11 bases between them. The CDR3 is 13 residues long. The CDR3 DNA reads as TGTGCCAGCAGTAGGCAGGGGTCAGAGACCCAGTACTTC. Its protein product is CASSRQGSETQYF.

This clonotype was seen a handful of times. The CDR3 coding sequence is TGTGCCAGCAGCTTCAGCGGGAGGGAGAACAATGAGCAGTTCTTC. It codes for CASSFSGRENNEQFF. The chain links TRBV7-9 to TRBJ2-1, with TRBD2 matching 10 bases. Trimming cost V 3 bases and J 5 bases; bases outside gene matches: 4. The CDR3 has 15 amino acids. From germline, CDR1 is SEHNR and CDR2 FQNEAQ (reference sequence).

The sample holds many counts of this clonotype. The genes are TRBV5-1 and TRBJ1-1; D is unresolved. There are 14 residues in the CDR3. The V end lost 4 bases, the J end lost 0 bases, and 10 bases lay between the germline ends. Germline V gives CDR1 SGHRS, CDR2 YFSETQ. CDR3 residues: CASSMGGLNTEAFF. DNA for the CDR3: TGCGCCAGCAGCATGGGAGGGTTGAACACTGAAGCTTTCTTT. Variable domain in full (rest from reference TRBV5-1 and TRBJ1-1): KAGVTQTPRYLIKTRGQQVTLSCSPISGHRSVSWYQQTPGQGLQFLFEYFSETQRNKGNFPGRFSGRQFSNSRSEMNVSTLELGDSALYLCASSMGGLNTEAFFGQGTRLTVV.